This TCR beta chain stems from a study of blood T cell repertoires in COVID-19. Some clones are missing from TCRdb's copy, which holds only in-frame ones; the method was immunoSEQ multiplex PCR. The sample contains about 120,000 clones, 80% to 90% of which appear only once. The sequence came from a human donor with acute or convalescent COVID-19. The donor label of this sample is uncertain. Sequenced input: peripheral blood.

The CDR3 spells CASTKTGSMEQYF. The CDR3 nucleotides are TGTGCCAGTACGAAGACAGGATCTATGGAGCAGTACTTC. The J gene is TRBJ2-7, the V gene TRBV6-5; maybe TRBD1 (6 bases). V was shortened by 9 bases and J by 7 bases, with 19 bases between the two germline ends. Germline V lookup: CDR1 MNHEY, CDR2 SVGAGI. CDR3 length equals 13 residues.